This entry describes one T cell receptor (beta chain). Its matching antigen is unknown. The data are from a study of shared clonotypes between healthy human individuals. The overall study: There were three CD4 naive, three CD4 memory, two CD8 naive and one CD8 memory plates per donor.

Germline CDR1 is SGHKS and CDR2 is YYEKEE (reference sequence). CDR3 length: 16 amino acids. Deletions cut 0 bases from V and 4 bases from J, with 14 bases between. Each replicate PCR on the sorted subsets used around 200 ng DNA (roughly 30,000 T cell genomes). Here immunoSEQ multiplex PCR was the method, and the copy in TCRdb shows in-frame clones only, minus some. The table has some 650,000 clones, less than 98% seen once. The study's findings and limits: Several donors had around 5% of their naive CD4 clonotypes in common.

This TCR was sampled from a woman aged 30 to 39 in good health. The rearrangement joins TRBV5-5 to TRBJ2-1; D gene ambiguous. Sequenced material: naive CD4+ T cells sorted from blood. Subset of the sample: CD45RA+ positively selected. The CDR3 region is CASSLGILLSYNEQFF. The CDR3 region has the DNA TGTGCCAGCAGCTTGGGTATTTTACTATCTTACAATGAGCAGTTCTTC.